The T cell receptor beta chain described here comes from a study of blood T cells in healthy people across ages. This clonotype has only a few counts. What it recognizes is unknown. Drawn from each donor were ten milliliters of peripheral blood. The CDR3 is made up of 18 amino acids. The germline gives CDR1 KGHSH, CDR2 LQKENI. J gave up 2 bases and V 1 base, and 5 bases lay outside the gene matches. The study's findings and limits: With age, beta diversity per million T cells declined roughly linearly, significantly by 40 to 50. Compared with aged donors, long-lived donors showed fewer expanded clones, suggesting selection.

Then a second PCR, running roughly 7 to 11 cycles, was carried out with a sample-barcoded 5' primer and a J-beta primer mix. Each cDNA molecule, via a template-switch adaptor with 12 random nucleotides, was tagged. TCRdb reanalysed the 5' RACE reads using MiXCR and keeps one entry per CDR3 protein. The data show roughly 900,000 distinct CDR3 sequences, about 30% seen once. This clonotype originated in a woman older than 75 in good health. The rearrangement links TRBV18 to TRBJ2-3, with 14 bases lining up with TRBD2. Specimen: blood. CDR3 residues: CASSPQGLAGGFTDTQYF. In DNA, the CDR3 is TGTGCCAGCTCACCACAAGGACTAGCGGGGGGCTTCACAGATACGCAGTATTTT.